The clone carrying this T cell receptor beta chain was seen only once. The data are from a study of blood T cell repertoires in COVID-19. TCRdb's copy holds only in-frame clones and misses some; the assay was immunoSEQ multiplex PCR. This sample has about 160,000 clones; 77% occur once, and the top ten carry approximately 2.8%. CDR1 SGHVS and CDR2 FQNEAQ come from the germline V gene. The CDR3 has 16 residues. V was cut by 5 bases and J by 2 bases, with 19 bases left in between. V and J are TRBV7-8 and TRBJ2-7; D is perhaps TRBD2 (6 bases). The source material was peripheral blood. The source of this sequence is a man in his 70s with acute or convalescent COVID-19. Here the CDR3 DNA reads TGTGCCAGCAGCGGGGGACTTCGTACAGTCCCCTACGAGCAGTACTTC. It translates to CASSGGLRTVPYEQYF.